The 29 T cell receptor beta chains presented below share a single source sample, sequenced in a study of blood T cell repertoires in COVID-19 (dated by TCRdb to 2020 to 2022). Preparation of the library involved the immunoSEQ multiplex PCR assay. The immuneACCESS repertoire file appears here via TCRdb, limited to in-frame rearrangements. These files lack a portion of the clones; in checked studies, under half of the deficit traces to unresolved V genes, and the cause of the others is not known. Counted in this sample were approximately 220,000 clones; roughly 80% of them appeared once. In total, the top ten clones hold roughly 7.9% of the sample. Material: peripheral blood. The origin of the receptors is an elderly woman with acute or convalescent COVID-19.

The table lists this clone with a few counts. The chain employs TRBV6-1 and TRBJ1-2; no clear D gene. The CDR3 is 16 amino acids. The germline gives CDR1 MNHNS, CDR2 SASEGT. V was clipped by 0 bases and J by 1 base, with 12 bases between them. The CDR3 loop is CASSEAWSVVNYGYTF. In DNA, the CDR3 is TGTGCCAGCAGTGAAGCTTGGTCAGTGGTTAACTATGGCTACACCTTC.

V and J are TRBV6-6 and TRBJ2-7; D possibly corresponds to TRBD2 (6 bases). V shed 7 bases and J shed 5 bases, with 21 bases lying between them. The V gene's germline CDR1 is MNHNY and CDR2 SVGAGI (reference sequence). This CDR3 is 15 amino acids long. The CDR3 nucleotides are TGTGCCAGCACCCCAGGGAGGTGGGAGCGCAACGAGCAGTACTTC. As protein: CASTPGRWERNEQYF.

The table lists this clone with a count of one. This chain uses TRBV7-8 with TRBJ2-1; TRBD2 matches at 9 bases. The junction had 15 bases not matched to a gene; V was cut back by 5 bases and J by 7 bases. The CDR3 is made up of 17 amino acids. Germline lookup yields CDR1 SGHVS and CDR2 FQNEAQ. The CDR3 loop is CASSTRALAGPYNEQFF. In nucleotides, the CDR3 is TGTGCCAGCAGCACTAGGGCGCTAGCGGGGCCTTATAATGAGCAGTTCTTC.

The chain is built from TRBV11-3 and TRBJ2-5; TRBD2 matches 12 bases. With V trimmed by 5 bases and J by 5 bases, 9 bases remained unmatched. The V gene's germline CDR1 is SGHNT and CDR2 YENEEA. This CDR3 has 16 residues. The CDR3, as DNA: TGTGCCAGCAGCCATATTACTAGCGGGGGGCGGGAGACCCAGTACTTC. Residues: CASSHITSGGRETQYF.

Concerning this clone itself: Other DNA sequences within the sample encode an identical CDR3. The J gene is TRBJ1-2, the V gene TRBV6-5, with 8 bases aligning to TRBD1. Trimming took 2 bases from V and 4 from J; bases not matched to a gene: 3. The CDR3 runs 14 residues. The germline CDR1 and CDR2 sequences are MNHEY and SVGAGI. The CDR3 nucleotides read TGTGCCAGCAGTTACGGGACAGGCATCTATGGCTACACCTTC. Its protein product is CASSYGTGIYGYTF.

V usage is TRBV11-3 and J usage is TRBJ2-1, with TRBD2 as a possible D gene (5 bases). Per germline, CDR1 SGHNT and CDR2 YENEEA. The CDR3 contains 15 residues. Trimming cost V 3 bases and J 7 bases, with 16 bases left between them. CDR3 residues: CASSFGGPQLNEQFF. For the CDR3, the DNA is TGTGCCAGCAGCTTTGGCGGGCCCCAATTGAATGAGCAGTTCTTC.

The DNA for the CDR3 is TGTGCCAGCAGCTTAGCCCTCCTACTTCACACTGAAGCTTTCTTT. Translation: CASSLALLLHTEAFF. This sequence joins TRBV11-2 and TRBJ1-1; D is unresolved. Germline-derived CDR1 and CDR2 are SGHAT and FQNNGV. V lost 1 base and J 3 bases, leaving 12 bases between the germline ends. The length of the CDR3 is 15 residues.

The chain joins TRBV19 to TRBJ1-5, with 10 bases fitting TRBD1. With 5 bases clipped from V and 0 bases from J, the junction kept 16 bases outside the gene matches. Per the germline V gene, CDR1 is LNHDA and CDR2 is SQIVND (reference sequence). The CDR3 sequence is 20 residues long. This CDR3 reads CASSQWPRTGGFYSNQPQHF. CDR3 in DNA: TGTGCCAGTAGTCAGTGGCCTCGGACAGGGGGATTTTATAGCAATCAGCCCCAGCATTTT.

This clone appeared a few times. The chain recombines TRBV3-1 (or the pseudogene TRBV3-2) with TRBJ2-2; the D gene is possibly TRBD1 (6 bases). This CDR3 comprises 15 residues. Germline CDR1 reads LGHDT; CDR2 reads YNNKEL (reference sequence). Trimming removed 1 base from V and 6 bases from J, with 12 bases in between. The CDR3 DNA sequence: TGTGCCAGCAGCCAAGGGGGGCGCAGGGCCGGGGAGCTGTTTTTT. Translation gives CASSQGGRRAGELFF.

The rearrangement links TRBV5-4 to TRBJ2-1, with D possibly being TRBD2 (6 bases). Trimming took 4 bases from V and 9 from J, leaving 8 bases between them. Germline-derived CDR1 and CDR2 are SGHNT and YYREEE (reference sequence). CDR3 size: 11 residues. The CDR3 region is CASSREAEQFF. The CDR3 bases are TGTGCCAGCAGCAGGGAGGCTGAGCAGTTCTTC. The variable domain in full, with the rest retrieved from reference TRBV5-4 and TRBJ2-1, is ETGVTQSPTHLIKTRGQQVTLRCSSQSGHNTVSWYQQALGQGPQFIFQYYREEENGRGNFPPRFSGLQFPNYSSELNVNALELDDSALYLCASSREAEQFFGPGTRLTVL.

This clone has only a few counts. Relative to the germline gene, one junction end is altered; a read error may explain this. The chain is built from TRBV5-4 and TRBJ1-2, with D unresolved. Germline V gene sequence: CDR1 SGHNT, CDR2 YYREEE (reference sequence). This CDR3 contains 11 residues. CDR3 sequence: CASSNDTFRSF. DNA for the CDR3: TGTGCCAGCAGCAACGACACCTTCCGGTCCTTC.

The chain carries TRBV6-1 and TRBJ2-1, with TRBD2 matching over 10 bases. Germline CDR1 and CDR2: MNHNS and SASEGT. This CDR3 contains 16 residues. Germline trimming cut 2 bases from V and 6 bases from J; bases unmatched to any gene: 7. Here the CDR3 DNA reads TGTGCCAGCAGTGAATCCAAACTAGCGGGGATCAATGAGCAGTTCTTC. Its translation: CASSESKLAGINEQFF.

The chain has TRBV9 and TRBJ2-7; a possible D gene is TRBD1 (5 bases). V was shortened by 1 base and J by 4 bases, with 15 bases between the two germline ends. The CDR3 is 15 residues long. Germline assignment: CDR1 SGDLS and CDR2 YYNGEE. CDR3 sequence: CASSVSPLDRYEQYF. The CDR3 DNA reads TGTGCCAGCAGCGTATCCCCCCTCGACAGATACGAGCAGTACTTC.

The V and J genes are TRBV3-1 (or the pseudogene TRBV3-2) and TRBJ1-2; possible D gene TRBD1, 6 bases. V lost 10 bases, J lost 8 bases, and 17 bases lay in between. Germline V gives CDR1 LGHDT, CDR2 YNNKEL (reference sequence). The CDR3 loop spans 12 amino acids. CDR3 nucleotide sequence: TGTGCCACCCAAGGGGGGGTGGGAGGCTACACCTTC. Its protein is CATQGGVGGYTF.

The chain recombines TRBV6-6 with TRBJ2-3, with 8 positions matching TRBD2. J lost 2 bases, V lost 3 bases, and 7 bases had no gene match. The CDR3 sequence is 16 residues long. Looked up from germline, CDR1 is MNHNY and CDR2 is SVGAGI (reference sequence). DNA for the CDR3: TGTGCCAGCAGTTATAAAGCAGCGGGAGCCACAGATACGCAGTATTTT. Its translation is CASSYKAAGATDTQYF.

The rearrangement joins TRBV10-1 to TRBJ2-1; possibly TRBD2 for D (6 bases). The CDR3 has 18 residues. The V end lost 0 bases, the J end lost 3 bases, and 18 bases lay between the germline ends. The germline V gene encodes CDR1 WNHNN and CDR2 SYGVQD (reference sequence). In nucleotides, the CDR3 is TGCGCCAGCAGTGAGTCGATGGAGGGAGTGTGGGACTACAATGAGCAGTTCTTC. Its protein is CASSESMEGVWDYNEQFF.

This chain uses TRBV25-1 with TRBJ1-3; no firm D call. This CDR3 is built from 12 residues. Germline V lookup: CDR1 MGHDK, CDR2 SYGVNS. Trimming stripped 8 bases from V and 0 bases from J, with 5 bases between. The CDR3 DNA reads as TGTGCCAGCCACAGCTCTGGAAACACCATATATTTT. Translation: CASHSSGNTIYF.

V gene TRBV3-1 (or the pseudogene TRBV3-2) combines with J gene TRBJ1-1, with D tentatively TRBD1 (5 bases). V lost 3 bases and J 4 bases, leaving 18 bases between the germline ends. Germline V gene data show CDR1 as LGHDT and CDR2 as YNNKEL (reference sequence). This CDR3 has 16 residues. The CDR3: CASSHLWGGMTTEAFF. CDR3 in DNA: TGTGCCAGCAGCCATCTTTGGGGGGGTATGACCACTGAAGCTTTCTTT.

This clone was detected a few times. This chain connects TRBV5-4 to TRBJ1-1; D is possibly TRBD1 (6 bases). Trimming cost V 4 bases and J 5 bases, with 9 bases left between them. This CDR3 spans 12 amino acids. The germline V gene encodes CDR1 SGHNT and CDR2 YYREEE (reference sequence). The DNA for the CDR3 is TGTGCCAGCAGCCCCAGGGGAACTGAAGCTTTCTTT. Protein product: CASSPRGTEAFF.

V and J are TRBV5-1 and TRBJ1-1; TRBD1 agrees at 8 bases. The CDR3 is 14 amino acids. Germline trimming cut 3 bases from V and 5 bases from J; bases unmatched to any gene: 6. CDR1 is SGHRS, CDR2 YFSETQ, per germline. The CDR3 DNA is TGCGCCAGCAGCTCAACAGGGGGGGAAACTGAAGCTTTCTTT. Amino acids: CASSSTGGETEAFF.

This chain uses TRBV6-5 with TRBJ2-1, with 10 bases aligning to TRBD1. Germline V CDR1 and CDR2: MNHEY, SVGAGI. The CDR3 is 15 amino acids. Germline trimming cut 5 bases from V and 6 bases from J; bases unmatched to any gene: 7. CDR3 DNA: TGTGCCAGCAGTAAAACCGGGACAGGGGTCAATGAGCAGTTCTTC. Amino acids: CASSKTGTGVNEQFF.

This CDR3 reads CATSSGTGGRNEQFF. In DNA form, the CDR3 reads TGTGCCACCAGCAGCGGAACAGGGGGGAGGAATGAGCAGTTCTTC. The chain recombines TRBV15 with TRBJ2-1; the match to TRBD1 covers 8 bases. Trimming took 3 bases from V and 7 from J; bases not matched to a gene: 8. The CDR3 consists of 15 residues. Germline CDR1 and CDR2: LNHNV and YYDKDF (reference sequence).

This clone showed up just a few times. This chain uses TRBV11-2 with TRBJ2-1; TRBD2 matches 10 bases. This CDR3 has 15 residues. The junction had 1 base not matched to a gene; V was cut back by 1 base and J by 4 bases. The germline V gene encodes CDR1 SGHAT and CDR2 FQNNGV. DNA of the CDR3: TGTGCCAGCAGCTTAGGAGCGGGAGGGTACAATGAGCAGTTCTTC. This encodes CASSLGAGGYNEQFF.

The CDR3 loop reads CASSPSIAGGLDTQYF. The CDR3 nucleotides are TGTGCCAGCAGCCCCAGCATAGCGGGGGGCCTGGATACGCAGTATTTT. V and J are TRBV11-1 and TRBJ2-3, with 10 nucleotides matching TRBD2. The CDR3 loop spans 16 amino acids. Germline values: CDR1 SGHAT, CDR2 FQDESV (reference sequence). V was clipped by 5 bases and J by 6 bases; unmatched bases: 11.

This rearrangement joins TRBV5-1 to TRBJ1-4; tentatively, D is TRBD1 (6 bases). The CDR3 consists of 16 residues. Germline CDR1 SGHRS, CDR2 YFSETQ. V was trimmed by 0 bases and J by 8 bases, leaving 17 bases between them. For the CDR3, the DNA is TGCGCCAGCAGCTTGGAACCCGCGGGGGCGGGGGAAAAACTGTTTTTT. Protein product: CASSLEPAGAGEKLFF.

The chain recombines TRBV12-1 with TRBJ1-5; the table calls TRBD1, which could not be checked here. TRBV12-1 is given as a pseudogene. The CDR3 has 14 residues. The CDR3 is CASSFKQGIQPQHF. CDR3 nucleotide sequence: TGTGCCAGCAGCTTTAAACAGGGGATCCAGCCCCAGCATTTT.

The chain combines TRBV18 with TRBJ2-5; 8 bases match TRBD1. Per germline, CDR1 KGHSH and CDR2 LQKENI. The CDR3 totals 12 residues. The ends lost 4 bases at V and 8 bases at J; junction bases unmatched: 3. The CDR3 sequence: CASSQDRETQYF. In DNA form, the CDR3 reads TGTGCCAGCTCACAGGACAGGGAAACCCAGTACTTC.

This sequence joins TRBV28 and TRBJ2-7; no definite D call. Germline V CDR1 and CDR2: MDHEN, SYDVKM. Trimming removed 3 bases at V and 4 bases at J, with 7 bases between. CDR3 length: 12 residues. CDR3 region: CASSFLEYEQYF. CDR3 nucleotide sequence: TGTGCCAGCAGTTTTTTAGAATACGAGCAGTACTTC.

The chain joins TRBV6-6 to TRBJ2-6; a weak D match, TRBD2 (6 bases). Trimming took 8 bases from V and 3 from J, leaving 17 bases between them. The CDR3 is made up of 16 amino acids. From germline, CDR1 is MNHNY and CDR2 SVGAGI (reference sequence). The CDR3 coding sequence is TGTGCCAGCGGATTGGGGGGAGGAGGTGGGGCCAACGTCCTGACTTTC. Protein: CASGLGGGGGANVLTF.